The rows below give T cell receptor beta chains drawn from one sample of a study of T cell repertoires in cytomegalovirus infection. MiXCR was run by TCRdb on the reads, yielding one entry per CDR3 protein. This sample has a few hundred thousand distinct CDR3 sequences; around a quarter occur once, and the top ten carry over 10%. The sequencing sample was made of PBMCs. The origin of the receptors is a human donor in good health (CMV status not recorded). Some clones in this sample may be carry-over from other donors' samples. Each CDR3 is given with its conserved first and last residue. A D gene is named only where the DNA matches it firmly. Rows give clone size only sometimes, using once, few, many, or a class for an expanded clone.

few,TRBD1,TRBV19,TRBJ1-1,CASKIRGPNTEAFF,TGTGCCAGTAAAATCAGGGGGCCGAACACTGAAGCTTTCTTT
NA,NA,TRBV29-1,TRBJ2-7,CSVEDPRGSSYEQYF,TGCAGCGTTGAAGATCCCCGTGGGAGCTCCTACGAGCAGTACTTC
few,NA,TRBV19,TRBJ1-3,CASTGGPLGNTIYF,TGTGCCAGTACCGGGGGACCGCTTGGAAACACCATATATTTT
NA,NA,TRBV29-1,TRBJ2-7,CSAGSKIYEQYF,TGCAGCGCCGGGAGCAAGATCTACGAGCAGTACTTC
NA,NA,TRBV7-6,TRBJ2-1,CASSLDAFFIGSEQFF,TGTGCCAGCAGCTTAGACGCTTTTTTTATTGGCAGTGAGCAGTTCTTC
few,TRBD2,TRBV4-3,TRBJ2-2,CASSPGPGEGLSGELFF,TGCGCCAGCAGCCCCGGTCCGGGGGAGGGTCTTTCCGGGGAGCTGTTTTTT
few,NA,TRBV10-3,TRBJ1-1,CAITVNTEAFF,TGTGCCATCACGGTGAACACTGAAGCTTTCTTT
NA,NA,TRBV28,TRBJ1-3,CASRAGGNTIYF,TGTGCCAGCAGAGCCGGCGGAAACACCATATATTTT
many,TRBD1,TRBV12-3/TRBV12-4,TRBJ1-1,CASSTGQGNTEAFF,TGTGCCAGCAGTACCGGACAGGGCAACACTGAAGCTTTCTTT
NA,NA,TRBV6-6,TRBJ1-1,CASSYSIVGGTEAFF,TGTGCCAGCAGTTACTCGATCGTTGGGGGCACTGAAGCTTTCTTT
few,NA,TRBV7-3,TRBJ2-2,CASSLRSGTGTGELFF,TGTGCCAGCAGCTTAAGGTCGGGAACTGGCACCGGGGAGCTGTTTTTT
few,TRBD2,TRBV7-2,TRBJ2-7,CASSLVASGRASEQYF,TGTGCCAGCAGCTTAGTCGCGAGCGGGAGGGCTAGCGAGCAGTACTTC
NA,NA,TRBV15,TRBJ2-5,CATSRDPAGETQYF,TGTGCCACCAGCAGAGATCCGGCCGGGGAGACCCAGTACTTC
NA,NA,TRBV6-1,TRBJ2-6,CASKLTGFSGANVLTF,TGTGCCAGCAAGTTGACAGGTTTCTCTGGGGCCAACGTCCTGACTTTC